One T cell receptor (beta chain) is described in this entry. CDR1 is DFQATT and CDR2 is SNEGSKA in the germline V gene (reference sequence). V was shortened by 5 bases and J by 2 bases, with 15 bases between the two germline ends. The CDR3 consists of 15 residues. From the reads, TCRdb called clonotypes with MiXCR, one entry per CDR3 protein. Found here are about 680,000 distinct CDR3 sequences, less than 25% of them singletons; the top ten hold roughly 8%. These data belong to a study of T cell repertoires in cytomegalovirus infection. The V call is TRBV20-1, the J call TRBJ2-2, with D perhaps matching TRBD2 (7 bases). This receptor was taken from a human donor in good health (CMV status not recorded). Some clones in this sample may be carry-over from other donors' samples. Specimen: CD8+ T cells from PBMCs. The CDR3 region is CSAPLGGPNTGELFF. As DNA, the CDR3 is TGCAGTGCTCCCCTGGGGGGGCCCAACACCGGGGAGCTGTTTTTT.